Listed here are 5 T cell receptor beta chains from one sample, sequenced in a study of T cells after yellow fever vaccination. MiXCR was run by TCRdb on the 5' RACE reads, yielding one entry per CDR3 protein. The data contain around 72,000 distinct CDR3 sequences, around 7.7% of them singletons. This specimen consisted of CD8+ T cells sorted from PBMCs, obtained 9 to 10 days after the first yellow fever vaccination. The receptors were gathered from a man between 18 and 35 years old who received the YFV17D yellow fever vaccine.

J is TRBJ2-2 and V is TRBV5-5; TRBD1 matches 8 bases. Losses at the gene ends were 5 bases for V and 3 bases for J; bases not matched to a gene: 3. The CDR3 extends over 14 amino acids. Germline lookup yields CDR1 SGHKS and CDR2 YYEKEE (reference sequence). This CDR3 is CASRHRGDTGELFF. The CDR3 bases are TGTGCCAGCAGGCACAGGGGGGACACCGGGGAGCTGTTTTTT.

The V and J genes are TRBV27 and TRBJ2-2, with D tentatively TRBD1 (5 bases). This CDR3 is 15 amino acids long. Germline CDR1 and CDR2: MNHEY and SMNVEV (reference sequence). V was cut by 2 bases and J by 1 base, with 8 bases left in between. The CDR3, as DNA: TGTGCCAGCAGTTTAGCACAGGAGAACACCGGGGAGCTGTTTTTT. Its protein is CASSLAQENTGELFF.

This clonotype was found many times. V gene TRBV6-5 combines with J gene TRBJ2-1, with TRBD2 matching over 9 bases. The trim removed 10 bases at V and 5 bases at J, leaving 3 bases unmatched. This CDR3 spans 12 amino acids. Germline lookup yields CDR1 MNHEY and CDR2 SVGAGI. The CDR3 protein is CAIGTSHNEQFF. In DNA, the CDR3 is TGTGCCATCGGGACTAGCCACAATGAGCAGTTCTTC.

This clonotype was seen ten or more times. The chain uses TRBV4-3 and TRBJ2-2; tentative D call: TRBD1 (6 bases). V was pared by 7 bases and J by 4 bases, with 13 bases between. The CDR3 totals 14 residues. Germline CDR1 and CDR2: LGHNA and YSLEER. The CDR3 here is CASKGVEITGELFF. The CDR3, as DNA: TGCGCCAGCAAGGGGGTGGAGATCACCGGGGAGCTGTTTTTT.

In nucleotides, the CDR3 is TGTGCTAGTGGTTTATTACAGGGATATCAGCCCCAGCATTTT. Translating it yields CASGLLQGYQPQHF. The V call is TRBV12-5, the J call TRBJ1-5; TRBD1 is a possible D gene (6 bases). The CDR3 runs to 14 residues. V lost 3 bases to trimming and J lost 5 bases, with 11 bases between them. Per germline, CDR1 LGHNT and CDR2 FRNRAP.